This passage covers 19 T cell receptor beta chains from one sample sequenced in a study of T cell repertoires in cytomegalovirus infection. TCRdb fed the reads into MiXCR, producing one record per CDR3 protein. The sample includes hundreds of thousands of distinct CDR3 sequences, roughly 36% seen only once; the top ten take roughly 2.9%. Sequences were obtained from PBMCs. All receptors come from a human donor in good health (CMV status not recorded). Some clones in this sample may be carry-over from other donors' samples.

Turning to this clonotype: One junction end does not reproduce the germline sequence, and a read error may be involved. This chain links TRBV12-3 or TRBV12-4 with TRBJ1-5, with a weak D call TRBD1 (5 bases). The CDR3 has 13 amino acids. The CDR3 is CASSLQEDQPQNF. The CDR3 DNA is TGTGCCAGCAGTCTACAGGAGGATCAGCCCCAGAATTTT.

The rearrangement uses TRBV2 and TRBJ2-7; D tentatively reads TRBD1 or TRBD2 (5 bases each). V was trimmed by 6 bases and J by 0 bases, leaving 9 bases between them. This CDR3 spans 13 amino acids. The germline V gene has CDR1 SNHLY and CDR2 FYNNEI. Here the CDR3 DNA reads TGTGCCAGCAGCAAGGGGAGCTCCTACGAGCAGTACTTC. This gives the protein CASSKGSSYEQYF. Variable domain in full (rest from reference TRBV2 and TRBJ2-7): EPEVTQTPSHQVTQMGQEVILRCVPISNHLYFYWYRQILGQKVEFLVSFYNNEISEKSEIFDDQFSVERPDGSNFTLKIRSTKLEDSAMYFCASSKGSSYEQYFGPGTRLTVT.

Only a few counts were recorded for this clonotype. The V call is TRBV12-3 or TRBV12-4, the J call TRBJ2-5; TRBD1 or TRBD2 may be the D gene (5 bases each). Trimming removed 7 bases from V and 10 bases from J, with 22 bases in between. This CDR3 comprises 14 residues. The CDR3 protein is CASTPLGVLGDQYF. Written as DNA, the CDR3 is TGTGCCAGCACCCCCTTGGGGGTCCTAGGGGACCAGTACTTC.

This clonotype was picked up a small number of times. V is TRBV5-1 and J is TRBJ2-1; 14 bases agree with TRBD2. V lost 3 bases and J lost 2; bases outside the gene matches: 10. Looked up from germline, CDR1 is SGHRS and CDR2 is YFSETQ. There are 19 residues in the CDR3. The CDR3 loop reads CASSSGTSGSRITYNEQFF. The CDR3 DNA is TGCGCCAGCAGCTCCGGGACTAGCGGGAGTAGAATCACCTACAATGAGCAGTTCTTC.

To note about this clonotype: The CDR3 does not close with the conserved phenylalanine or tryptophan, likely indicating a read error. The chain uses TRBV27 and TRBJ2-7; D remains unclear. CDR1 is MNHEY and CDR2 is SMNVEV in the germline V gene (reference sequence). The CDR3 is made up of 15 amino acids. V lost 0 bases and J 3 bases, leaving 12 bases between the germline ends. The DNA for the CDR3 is TGTGCCAGCAGTTTATCGGTTCCTCTATTCTACGAGCAGTACTTA. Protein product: CASSLSVPLFYEQYL.

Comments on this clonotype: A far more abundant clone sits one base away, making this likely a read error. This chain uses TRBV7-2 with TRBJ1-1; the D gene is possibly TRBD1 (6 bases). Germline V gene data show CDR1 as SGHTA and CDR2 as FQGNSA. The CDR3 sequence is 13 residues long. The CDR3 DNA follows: TGTGCCAGCAGCTTAGGTAGGGGGACTGAAGCTTACTTT. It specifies CASSLGRGTEAYF.

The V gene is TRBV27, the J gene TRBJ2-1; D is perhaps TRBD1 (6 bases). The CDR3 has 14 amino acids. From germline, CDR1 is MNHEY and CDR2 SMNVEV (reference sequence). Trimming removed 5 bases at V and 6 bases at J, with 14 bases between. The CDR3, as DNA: TGTGCCAGCAGTCCAATACACAGGGTCAATGAGCAGTTCTTC. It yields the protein CASSPIHRVNEQFF.

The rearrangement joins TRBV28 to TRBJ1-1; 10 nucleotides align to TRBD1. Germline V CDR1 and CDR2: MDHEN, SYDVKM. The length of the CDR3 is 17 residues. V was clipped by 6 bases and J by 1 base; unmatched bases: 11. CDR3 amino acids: CASRRPGTGVWNTEAFF. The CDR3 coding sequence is TGTGCCAGCAGAAGACCCGGGACAGGGGTCTGGAACACTGAAGCTTTCTTT.

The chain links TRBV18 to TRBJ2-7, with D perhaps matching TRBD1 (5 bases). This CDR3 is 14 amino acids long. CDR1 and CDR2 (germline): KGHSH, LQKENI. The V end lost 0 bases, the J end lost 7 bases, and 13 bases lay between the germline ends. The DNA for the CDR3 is TGTGCCAGCTCACCACCGGACAAGCTGGGGGAGCAGTACTTC. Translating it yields CASSPPDKLGEQYF.

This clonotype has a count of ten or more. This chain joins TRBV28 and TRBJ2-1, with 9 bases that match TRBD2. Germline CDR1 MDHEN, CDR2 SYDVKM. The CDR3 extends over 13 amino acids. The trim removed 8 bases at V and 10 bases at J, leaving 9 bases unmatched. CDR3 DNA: TGTGCCAGCGGAGGCGGGGGGGCCCGGGAGCAGTTCTTC. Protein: CASGGGGAREQFF.

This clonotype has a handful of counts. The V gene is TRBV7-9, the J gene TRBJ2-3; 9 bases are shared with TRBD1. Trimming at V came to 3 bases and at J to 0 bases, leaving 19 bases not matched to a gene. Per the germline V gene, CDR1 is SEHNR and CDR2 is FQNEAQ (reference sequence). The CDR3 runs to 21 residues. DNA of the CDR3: TGTGCCAGCAGCTTTTCAGCGTGGGACAGGGCTACGCAGACTAGCACAGATACGCAGTATTTT. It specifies CASSFSAWDRATQTSTDTQYF. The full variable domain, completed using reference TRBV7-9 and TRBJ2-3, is DTGVSQNPRHKITKRGQNVTFRCDPISEHNRLYWYRQTLGQGPEFLTYFQNEAQLEKSRLLSDRFSAERPKGSFSTLEIQRTEQGDSAMYLCASSFSAWDRATQTSTDTQYFGPGTRLTVL.

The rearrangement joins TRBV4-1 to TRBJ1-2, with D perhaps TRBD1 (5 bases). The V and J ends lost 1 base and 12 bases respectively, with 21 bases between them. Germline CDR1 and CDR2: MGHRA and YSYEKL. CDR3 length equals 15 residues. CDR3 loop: CASSQATPYLGTHTF. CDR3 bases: TGCGCCAGCAGCCAAGCGACACCGTACTTAGGGACCCACACCTTC.

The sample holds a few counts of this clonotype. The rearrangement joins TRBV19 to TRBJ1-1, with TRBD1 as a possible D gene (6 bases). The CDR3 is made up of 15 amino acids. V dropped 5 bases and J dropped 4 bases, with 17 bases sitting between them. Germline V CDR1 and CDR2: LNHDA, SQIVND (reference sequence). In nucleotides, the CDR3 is TGTGCCAGTAGTTGGGGAACTAGCAGGGGCACTGAAGCTTTCTTT. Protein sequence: CASSWGTSRGTEAFF.

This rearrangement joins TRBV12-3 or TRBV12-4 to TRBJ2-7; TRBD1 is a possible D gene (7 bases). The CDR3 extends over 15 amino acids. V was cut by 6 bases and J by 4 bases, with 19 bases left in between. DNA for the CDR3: TGTGCCAGCAGGAAGTCAACAGGGGCGGGGTACGAGCAGTACTTC. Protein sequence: CASRKSTGAGYEQYF.

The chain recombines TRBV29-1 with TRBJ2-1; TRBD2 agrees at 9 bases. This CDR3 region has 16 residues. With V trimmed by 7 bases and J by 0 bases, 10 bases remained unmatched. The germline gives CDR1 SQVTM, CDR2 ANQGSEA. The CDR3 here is CSASPFSGGSYNEQFF. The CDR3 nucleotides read TGCAGCGCCAGCCCATTTAGCGGGGGCTCCTACAATGAGCAGTTCTTC.

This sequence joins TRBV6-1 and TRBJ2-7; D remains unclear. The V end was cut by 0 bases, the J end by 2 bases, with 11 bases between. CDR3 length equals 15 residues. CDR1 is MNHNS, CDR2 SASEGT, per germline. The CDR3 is CASSEAPVKTYEQYF. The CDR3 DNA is TGTGCCAGCAGTGAAGCGCCGGTAAAAACCTACGAGCAGTACTTC.

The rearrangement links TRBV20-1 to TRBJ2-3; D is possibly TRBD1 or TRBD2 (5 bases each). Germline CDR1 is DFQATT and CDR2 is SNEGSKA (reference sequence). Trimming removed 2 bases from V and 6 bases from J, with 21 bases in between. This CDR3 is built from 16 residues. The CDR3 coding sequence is TGCAGTGCTAGATATCCCGGGGACCGACAAGGGGATACGCAGTATTTT. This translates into CSARYPGDRQGDTQYF.

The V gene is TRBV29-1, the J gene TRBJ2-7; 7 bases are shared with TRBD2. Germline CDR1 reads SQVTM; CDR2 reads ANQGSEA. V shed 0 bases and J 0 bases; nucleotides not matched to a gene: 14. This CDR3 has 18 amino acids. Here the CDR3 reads CSVEDERLADGNSYEQYF. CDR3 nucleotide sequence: TGCAGCGTTGAAGATGAGAGACTAGCAGACGGAAACTCCTACGAGCAGTACTTC.

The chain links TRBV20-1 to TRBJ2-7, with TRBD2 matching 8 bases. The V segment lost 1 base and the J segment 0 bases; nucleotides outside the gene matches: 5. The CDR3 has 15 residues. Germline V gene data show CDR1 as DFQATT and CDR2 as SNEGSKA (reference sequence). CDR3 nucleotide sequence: TGCAGTGCTAGAGGGTCCGGGAGGGCCTCCTACGAGCAGTACTTC. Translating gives CSARGSGRASYEQYF.